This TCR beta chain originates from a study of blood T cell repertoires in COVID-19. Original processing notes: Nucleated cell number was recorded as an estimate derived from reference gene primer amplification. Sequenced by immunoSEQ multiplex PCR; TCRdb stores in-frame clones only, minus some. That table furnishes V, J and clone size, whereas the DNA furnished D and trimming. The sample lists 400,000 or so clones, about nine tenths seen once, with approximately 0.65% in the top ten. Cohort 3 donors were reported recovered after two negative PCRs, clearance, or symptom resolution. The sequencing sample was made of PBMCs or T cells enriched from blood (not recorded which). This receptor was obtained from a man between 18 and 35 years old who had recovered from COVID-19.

CDR3 nucleotide sequence: TGCGCCAGCAGCCAGACAGGGGGCGAGAAGAACACTGAAGCTTTCTTT. Translating gives CASSQTGGEKNTEAFF. V usage is TRBV10-1 and J usage is TRBJ1-1; 10 bases fit TRBD1. The germline gives CDR1 WNHNN, CDR2 SYGVQD (reference sequence). This CDR3 is 16 amino acids long. J was trimmed by 1 base and V by 6 bases; bases with no gene match: 8.